This entry describes one TCR beta chain. Its antigen is unidentified. The CDR3 is 16 residues long. From germline, CDR1 is LGHNA and CDR2 YNFKEQ. V lost 4 bases, J lost 8 bases, and 23 bases lay in between. From the 120-subject validation cohort, which was separate from the roughly 630-subject first cohort, the donors were drawn. The data were produced by immunoSEQ multiplex PCR, yet TCRdb's version contains in-frame clones alone and is incomplete. Among 90,000 to 140,000 clones listed, around 83% were seen once. This sample is drawn from a study of cytomegalovirus exposure and HLA in healthy donors. Overall study results and limits: The tendency of first-cohort TCR clusters to co-occur in the 120 or so validation repertoires emerged from a later analysis.

This clonotype originated in a young woman in good health and CMV-seropositive. The V and J genes are TRBV4-2 and TRBJ1-1; a weak D match, TRBD1 (6 bases). The sequenced material came from PBMCs. CDR3 in DNA: TGTGCCAGCAGCCCCAAGGCAGGGGACCTTTCCCTCGAAGCTTTCTTT. Translation: CASSPKAGDLSLEAFF.